The 32 T cell receptor beta chains listed next were all sequenced from one sample in a study of blood T cell repertoires in COVID-19. Assay used: immunoSEQ multiplex PCR; TCRdb lists only in-frame clones, some missing. The sample holds about 46,000 clones, more than 70% seen once. The sequencing sample was made of peripheral blood. The receptor source for this set is a woman aged 80 or over with acute or convalescent COVID-19.

V is TRBV18 and J is TRBJ2-4; tentative D call: TRBD1 (5 bases). V lost 1 base and J 7 bases, leaving 11 bases between the germline ends. Germline loops: CDR1 KGHSH, CDR2 LQKENI. CDR3 length: 14 amino acids. CDR3 bases: TGTGCCAGCTCACCACTGCCCCAGGGCAACATTCAGTACTTC. Translating gives CASSPLPQGNIQYF.

V and J are TRBV25-1 and TRBJ1-2; D is unclear. Trimming cost V 3 bases and J 8 bases, with 10 bases left between them. The CDR3 runs 12 residues. Looked up from germline, CDR1 is MGHDK and CDR2 is SYGVNS. The CDR3 nucleotides are TGTGCCAGCAGTGACTACGATTGGGGCTACACCTTC. It encodes CASSDYDWGYTF.

V is TRBV5-4 and J is TRBJ2-7, with TRBD1 identical over 8 bases. The germline CDR1 and CDR2 sequences are SGHNT and YYREEE (reference sequence). This CDR3 spans 15 amino acids. V lost 4 bases to trimming and J lost 3 bases; unmatched junction nucleotides: 9. DNA of the CDR3: TGTGCCAGCAGCATCCTGGACAGGGAAAGCTACGAGCAGTACTTC. Translation gives CASSILDRESYEQYF.

V gene TRBV29-1 combines with J gene TRBJ1-2; D is unresolved. The germline CDR1 and CDR2 sequences are SQVTM and ANQGSEA. CDR3 size: 13 residues. The V and J ends lost 3 bases and 5 bases respectively, with 13 bases between them. The DNA for the CDR3 is TGCAGCGTTGACAGCGGAGGTGGGTATGGCTACACCTTC. It is translated as CSVDSGGGYGYTF.

This clone was recorded only once. The chain is built from TRBV27 and TRBJ1-1; D is unresolved. This CDR3 contains 16 residues. Per germline, CDR1 MNHEY and CDR2 SMNVEV (reference sequence). The germline V and J ends were trimmed by 1 base and 1 base, with 13 bases remaining between them. In DNA, the CDR3 is TGTGCCAGCAGTTTATATACGGTAGCGCCGAACACTGAAGCTTTCTTT. Encoded protein: CASSLYTVAPNTEAFF.

This clone was counted between two and nine times. This chain connects TRBV7-9 to TRBJ1-2; 11 bases fit TRBD1. The V segment lost 5 bases and the J segment 6 bases; nucleotides outside the gene matches: 11. From germline, CDR1 is SEHNR and CDR2 FQNEAQ (reference sequence). The CDR3 totals 16 residues. The CDR3 is CASSPADGTGGDGYTF. DNA for the CDR3: TGTGCCAGCAGCCCAGCGGATGGGACAGGGGGTGATGGCTACACCTTC.

The rearrangement uses TRBV12-5 and TRBJ1-1; D not certain. The CDR3 is made up of 17 amino acids. CDR1 and CDR2 (germline): LGHNT, FRNRAP. Between the trimmed V and J ends, which lost 0 bases and 0 bases, there was a span of 14 bases. This CDR3 reads CASGLVIWPELNTEAFF. The CDR3 nucleotides are TGTGCTAGTGGTTTGGTAATCTGGCCCGAACTGAACACTGAAGCTTTCTTT.

The gene calls are TRBV30 and TRBJ1-1, with 7 bases aligning to TRBD1. The CDR3 extends over 13 amino acids. CDR1 and CDR2 (germline): GTSNPN, SVGIG (reference sequence). V lost 3 bases, J lost 3 bases, and 4 bases stayed unmatched. The CDR3 reads CAWSEQGYTEAFF. DNA of the CDR3: TGTGCCTGGAGCGAACAGGGGTACACTGAAGCTTTCTTT.

The gene calls are TRBV29-1 and TRBJ2-4, with D possibly matching TRBD2 (5 bases). Germline V lookup: CDR1 SQVTM, CDR2 ANQGSEA. V lost 3 bases and J 8 bases, leaving 17 bases between the germline ends. The CDR3 loop spans 14 amino acids. Here the CDR3 reads CSVDERPGIDIQYF. The CDR3 DNA is TGCAGCGTTGATGAGAGGCCCGGGATCGACATTCAGTACTTC.

The V gene is TRBV10-3, the J gene TRBJ2-3, with 8 bases aligning to TRBD2. The CDR3 length is 14 residues. Trimming at V came to 4 bases and at J to 4 bases, leaving 4 bases not matched to a gene. Looked up from germline, CDR1 is ENHRY and CDR2 is SYGVKD. The CDR3 loop reads CAISGTGGPDTQYF. CDR3 coding DNA: TGTGCCATCAGTGGGACGGGGGGGCCAGATACGCAGTATTTT.

This rearrangement joins TRBV5-6 to TRBJ1-6, with D possibly being TRBD1 (6 bases). CDR1 SGHDT and CDR2 YYEEEE come from the germline V gene. The CDR3 consists of 15 residues. Trimming removed 4 bases from V and 3 bases from J, with 11 bases in between. CDR3 amino acids: CASSPGQIYNSPLHF. As DNA, the CDR3 is TGTGCCAGCAGCCCGGGACAAATCTATAATTCACCCCTCCACTTT.

This clone was seen only a few times. J is TRBJ2-7 and V is TRBV14, with TRBD1 as a possible D gene (7 bases). Per the germline V gene, CDR1 is SGHDN and CDR2 is FVKESK. Deletions cut 1 base from V and 3 bases from J, with 13 bases between. The CDR3 runs to 15 residues. DNA for the CDR3: TGTGCCAGCAGCCAAGCGACAGGGAGGATCTACGAGCAGTACTTC. Translation gives CASSQATGRIYEQYF.

In regard to this clone: The junction differs from germline at one of its ends, possibly a read error. The J gene is TRBJ2-7, the V gene TRBV5-8; TRBD1 agrees at 7 bases. This CDR3 is built from 12 residues. Looked up from germline, CDR1 is SGHTS and CDR2 is YDEGEE. The CDR3, as DNA: TGTGCCAGCAGCTACCGGGACAGCAGTCTTCTCTTC. It encodes CASSYRDSSLLF.

The chain uses TRBV6-6 and TRBJ2-3, with a possible D match to TRBD2 (5 bases). CDR1 is MNHNY and CDR2 is SVGAGI in the germline V gene (reference sequence). Trimming left V 0 bases short and J 2 bases short, with 9 bases between. The CDR3 loop spans 15 amino acids. CDR3 in DNA: TGTGCCAGCAGTTACTCGTCACTAGACACAGATACGCAGTATTTT. This codes for CASSYSSLDTDTQYF.

In its sample, this clone was seen a few times. This sequence joins TRBV29-1 and TRBJ2-7, with D possibly matching TRBD1 (5 bases). This CDR3 is built from 16 residues. V was cut by 4 bases and J by 1 base, with 20 bases left in between. Germline V lookup: CDR1 SQVTM, CDR2 ANQGSEA. CDR3 sequence reads: CSVVSSGRAGSYEQYF. CDR3 coding DNA: TGCAGCGTTGTTTCGTCGGGCAGGGCCGGATCCTACGAGCAGTACTTC.

The gene calls are TRBV29-1 and TRBJ2-1; possible D gene TRBD2, 5 bases. The CDR3 runs to 12 residues. Germline CDR1 reads SQVTM; CDR2 reads ANQGSEA. Trimming pared 4 bases from V and 6 bases from J, leaving 10 bases between. The CDR3 sequence: CSVVRDRNEQFF. The CDR3 region has the DNA TGCAGCGTTGTCCGGGATCGCAATGAGCAGTTCTTC.

The chain joins TRBV5-1 to TRBJ1-1; possibly TRBD1 for D (6 bases). The germline V and J ends were trimmed by 1 base and 4 bases, with 14 bases remaining between them. Germline V CDR1 and CDR2: SGHRS, YFSETQ. The CDR3 totals 15 residues. The CDR3 coding sequence is TGCGCCAGCAGCTTGATGGCTCAGGGGAGCACTGAAGCTTTCTTT. Translation gives CASSLMAQGSTEAFF. The variable domain in full, completed from reference TRBV5-1 and TRBJ1-1, reads KAGVTQTPRYLIKTRGQQVTLSCSPISGHRSVSWYQQTPGQGLQFLFEYFSETQRNKGNFPGRFSGRQFSNSRSEMNVSTLELGDSALYLCASSLMAQGSTEAFFGQGTRLTVV.

CDR3: CASSSLSSGANVLTF. The DNA for the CDR3 is TGTGCCAGCTCCTCTCTGAGCTCTGGGGCCAACGTCCTGACTTTC. The chain recombines TRBV18 with TRBJ2-6; D remains unclear. Germline V gives CDR1 KGHSH, CDR2 LQKENI. CDR3 size: 15 residues. Trimming pared 6 bases from V and 0 bases from J, leaving 9 bases between.

The V gene is TRBV7-9, the J gene TRBJ2-7, with 7 bases aligning to TRBD1. CDR3 size: 11 residues. Trimming removed 6 bases from V and 6 bases from J; junction bases left unmatched: 2. CDR1 is SEHNR and CDR2 is FQNEAQ in the germline V gene (reference sequence). The CDR3 nucleotides read TGTGCCAGCAGTACAGGGGTCGAGCAGTACTTC. It yields the protein CASSTGVEQYF.

The rearrangement links TRBV29-1 to TRBJ1-1, with D unresolved. Germline V gene data show CDR1 as SQVTM and CDR2 as ANQGSEA. Trimming removed 0 bases at V and 9 bases at J, with 14 bases between. CDR3 length: 13 residues. The chain's CDR3 is CSVEDQVIPKAFF. The CDR3 region has the DNA TGCAGCGTTGAAGATCAGGTTATTCCGAAAGCTTTCTTT.

The chain uses TRBV24-1 and TRBJ2-2; TRBD1 matches at 9 bases. CDR3 size: 17 residues. Germline V gene lookup returns CDR1 KGHDR and CDR2 SFDVKD. The V segment lost 4 bases and the J segment 4 bases; nucleotides outside the gene matches: 9. CDR3 sequence: CATSDTGQGRLTGELFF. CDR3 in DNA: TGTGCCACCAGTGACACCGGACAGGGGAGACTCACCGGGGAGCTGTTTTTT.

About this clone itself: The junction departs from germline at one end; a sequencing error may be responsible. The chain uses TRBV7-7 and TRBJ2-5; 11 bases map to TRBD1. CDR1 SSHAT and CDR2 FNYEAQ come from the germline V gene (reference sequence). This CDR3 is 16 amino acids long. CDR3 in DNA: TGTGCTAGCAGCTTGGGACAGGGGGGAAATGGTGAGACCCAGTACTTC. Translated, it gives CASSLGQGGNGETQYF. The whole variable domain, filled in from reference TRBV7-7 and TRBJ2-5, reads GAGVSQSPRYKVTKRGQDVTLRCDPISSHATLYWYQQALGQGPEFLTYFNYEAQPDKSGLPSDRFSAERPEGSISTLTIQRTEQRDSAMYRCASSLGQGGNGETQYFGPGTRLLVL.

The rearrangement uses TRBV2 and TRBJ2-7; no definite D call. This CDR3 comprises 13 residues. The germline CDR1 and CDR2 sequences are SNHLY and FYNNEI. Trimming stripped 9 bases from V and 3 bases from J, with 15 bases between. In DNA, the CDR3 is TGTGCCAGTTCCGGAGTTGGCTTCTACGAGCAGTACTTC. Its protein product is CASSGVGFYEQYF.

The rearrangement links TRBV5-1 to TRBJ2-7, with a tentative D call TRBD2 (6 bases). Deletions cut 0 bases from V and 5 bases from J, with 15 bases between. The CDR3 loop spans 15 amino acids. Germline CDR1 SGHRS, CDR2 YFSETQ. In DNA, the CDR3 is TGCGCCAGCAGCTTGGCGTGGGGGGAAGGAAACGAGCAGTACTTC. Protein sequence: CASSLAWGEGNEQYF.

This clone turned up a few times. This chain links TRBV7-8 with TRBJ1-2; 7 nucleotides agree with TRBD1. The CDR3 is 13 residues long. The germline V gene has CDR1 SGHVS and CDR2 FQNEAQ. V gave up 5 bases and J gave up 4 bases; unmatched junction bases: 4. The CDR3 sequence: CASSEDRTYGYTF. In DNA form, the CDR3 reads TGTGCCAGCAGCGAGGACAGGACCTATGGCTACACCTTC.

The chain uses TRBV30 and TRBJ2-3; the D gene is possibly TRBD2 (6 bases). Between the trimmed V and J ends, which lost 0 bases and 1 base, there was a span of 8 bases. Germline V gene data show CDR1 as GTSNPN and CDR2 as SVGIG (reference sequence). The CDR3 consists of 14 residues. This chain's CDR3 is CAWSVVAGTDTQYF. DNA of the CDR3: TGTGCCTGGAGTGTGGTAGCGGGCACAGATACGCAGTATTTT.

The chain's CDR3 is CASSSLTRAKNIQYF. In DNA, the CDR3 is TGTGCCAGCAGTTCTCTGACAAGAGCCAAAAACATTCAGTACTTC. The chain has TRBV6-5 and TRBJ2-4; unclear D gene. This CDR3 has 15 residues. Germline V gene sequence: CDR1 MNHEY, CDR2 SVGAGI. V was shortened by 4 bases and J by 0 bases, with 10 bases between the two germline ends.

This chain joins TRBV19 and TRBJ1-1, with no clear D. CDR1 is LNHDA, CDR2 SQIVND, per germline (reference sequence). V was pared by 1 base and J by 2 bases, with 8 bases between. This CDR3 comprises 14 residues. CDR3 amino acids: CASSIGWANTEAFF. CDR3 sequence (DNA): TGTGCCAGTAGTATAGGATGGGCTAACACTGAAGCTTTCTTT.

The chain links TRBV4-1 to TRBJ1-1, with TRBD1 identical over 11 bases. The CDR3 sequence is 19 residues long. With V trimmed by 0 bases and J by 7 bases, 16 bases remained unmatched. Germline CDR1 is MGHRA and CDR2 is YSYEKL. The CDR3 here is CASSQDWTGGSFRGFEAFF. CDR3 DNA sequence: TGCGCCAGCAGCCAAGACTGGACAGGGGGCTCCTTTCGGGGATTTGAAGCTTTCTTT.

This chain joins TRBV6-5 and TRBJ2-7; 9 bases match TRBD2. Germline V gene lookup returns CDR1 MNHEY and CDR2 SVGAGI. V shed 2 bases, J shed 2 bases, and the junction held 7 bases outside the gene matches. This CDR3 is 16 amino acids long. CDR3: CASSYGASGATYEQYF. The CDR3 nucleotides read TGTGCCAGCAGTTACGGGGCTAGCGGGGCCACCTACGAGCAGTACTTC.

The genes are TRBV7-9 and TRBJ2-5; maybe TRBD1 (5 bases). Germline values: CDR1 SEHNR, CDR2 FQNEAQ (reference sequence). Deletions cut 3 bases from V and 5 bases from J, with 13 bases between. CDR3 length: 14 residues. CDR3 sequence: CASSFLGVGETQYF. The DNA for the CDR3 is TGTGCCAGCAGCTTTCTAGGGGTTGGGGAGACCCAGTACTTC. The whole variable domain, remainder taken from reference TRBV7-9 and TRBJ2-5, is DTGVSQNPRHKITKRGQNVTFRCDPISEHNRLYWYRQTLGQGPEFLTYFQNEAQLEKSRLLSDRFSAERPKGSFSTLEIQRTEQGDSAMYLCASSFLGVGETQYFGPGTRLLVL.

This sequence joins TRBV27 and TRBJ2-5, with D maybe TRBD1 (6 bases). The CDR3 is 14 amino acids. Per the germline V gene, CDR1 is MNHEY and CDR2 is SMNVEV (reference sequence). V was cut by 3 bases and J by 2 bases, with 10 bases left in between. For the CDR3, the DNA is TGTGCCAGCAGTTTGTTCGGGACACAAGAGACCCAGTACTTC. The encoded protein is CASSLFGTQETQYF.